One sample yielded the 6 T cell receptor beta chains listed below, sequenced in a study of blood T cells in healthy people across ages. The authors ran a second PCR of about 7 to 11 cycles using a sample-barcoded 5' primer and a J-beta primer mix. MiXCR, applied by TCRdb to the 5' RACE reads, yields one record per CDR3 protein. In the table there are over 1,200,000 distinct CDR3 sequences, 59% of which are singletons. What was sequenced was blood. These receptors were obtained from a man aged 18 to 30 in good health.

In the case of this clonotype: One end of the junction fails to match germline, which may point to a read error. The rearrangement joins TRBV27 to TRBJ1-2, with D tentatively TRBD1 (6 bases). The CDR3 sequence is 12 residues long. In germline, CDR1 is MNHEY, CDR2 SMNVEV (reference sequence). CDR3 DNA: TGTGCCAGCAGCTCCAGGGGATATGGCCACACCTTC. Translating gives CASSSRGYGHTF.

The CDR3 DNA reads as TGCAGTGCAACGACCCTCCGCCTTTACAATGAGCAGTTCTTC. It encodes CSATTLRLYNEQFF. The V and J genes are TRBV20-1 and TRBJ2-1; no clear D. V was clipped by 6 bases and J by 4 bases, with 16 bases between them. The length of the CDR3 is 14 residues. In germline, CDR1 is DFQATT, CDR2 SNEGSKA (reference sequence).

The chain's CDR3 is CASSESRTSGLYEQYF. CDR3 bases: TGTGCCAGCAGTGAATCCCGGACTAGCGGGCTTTACGAGCAGTACTTC. The chain joins TRBV25-1 to TRBJ2-7, with TRBD2 identical over 11 bases. The germline V gene has CDR1 MGHDK and CDR2 SYGVNS. CDR3 length: 16 residues. V lost 1 base, J lost 4 bases, and 6 bases stayed unmatched.

The genes are TRBV11-2 and TRBJ2-5; D is possibly TRBD2 (7 bases). Germline CDR1 reads SGHAT; CDR2 reads FQNNGV. The CDR3 has 15 amino acids. V was cut by 4 bases and J by 5 bases, with 17 bases left in between. CDR3 amino acids: CASSYQGGARETQYF. As DNA, the CDR3 is TGTGCCAGCAGCTATCAAGGGGGGGCCCGTGAGACCCAGTACTTC.

The rearrangement links TRBV5-6 to TRBJ2-3; D gene unclear. The V and J ends lost 1 base and 4 bases respectively, with 10 bases between them. This CDR3 is 14 amino acids long. CDR1 SGHDT and CDR2 YYEEEE come from the germline V gene. The CDR3 loop is CASSLTKISDTQYF. In DNA form, the CDR3 reads TGTGCCAGCAGCTTGACGAAGATCTCAGATACGCAGTATTTT.

This chain connects TRBV20-1 to TRBJ2-3, with D maybe TRBD2 (6 bases). V gave up 5 bases and J gave up 0 bases, with 15 bases separating them. CDR3 length equals 15 residues. Germline loops: CDR1 DFQATT, CDR2 SNEGSKA (reference sequence). The CDR3: CSAPPGGASTDTQYF. Written as DNA, the CDR3 is TGCAGTGCTCCTCCTGGCGGGGCTAGCACAGATACGCAGTATTTT.